The rows below give T cell receptor beta chains drawn from one sample of a study of CD8 T cells in Susac syndrome. TCRdb analysed the immunoSEQ multiplex PCR reads with MiXCR anew, one entry per CDR3 protein. The sample shows 150,000 to 200,000 distinct CDR3 sequences, around nine tenths of them seen only once. Specimen: CD4+ T cells from PBMCs. The receptor source for this set is a human donor with Susac syndrome. Both conserved end residues are trimmed from each CDR3.

>TRBV5-6|TRBJ2-1
ATSYSDARYNEQF
>TRBV20-1|TRBJ2-5
SARGGVRDGETQY
>TRBV5-4|TRBJ2-7
ASSYTSGGTYEQY
>TRBV20-1|TRBJ2-1
SARVSSGNNEQF
>TRBV24-1|TRBJ2-1
ATSDPVRNKNEQF
>TRBV7-3|TRBJ1-2
ASSPGHTGQAVYGYT
>TRBV15|TRBJ2-7
ATSRPSQGIYEQY
>TRBV6-1|TRBJ2-3
ASSTGTIPY
>TRBV5-4|TRBJ1-2
ASSLDPRGSNYGYT
>TRBV4-2|TRBJ2-7
ASSQKREAYEQY
>TRBV4-1|TRBJ1-2
ASSQERLGGSIYGYT
>TRBV20-1|TRBJ2-3
SANRLAGGPTDTQY
>TRBV29-1|TRBJ2-2
SVGDRDSGELF
>TRBV20-1|TRBJ2-1
SSGTSGYEQF
>TRBV20-1|TRBJ2-7
SVTDRLRLAGIKAHYEQY
>TRBV28|TRBJ1-1
AATGAARASEAF
>TRBV29-1|TRBJ2-3
SVGTEINTDTQY
>TRBV6-5|TRBJ2-5
ASSYSYSSTGQETQY
>TRBV6-5|TRBJ2-1
ASSVGLNTGGEQF
>TRBV30|TRBJ2-7
AWTGTSGASYEQY
>TRBV5-1|TRBJ2-7
ASSLQTSGSFYEQY
>TRBV19|TRBJ1-5
ASSSSPLRARQPQH
>TRBV19|TRBJ1-3
ASSGTTGSGNTIY
>TRBV5-1|TRBJ2-5
ASSLKAGGETQY
>TRBV29-1|TRBJ2-3
SVEVMAVGDTQY
>TRBV20-1|TRBJ1-1
SARPSQGLRAF
>TRBV5-6|TRBJ1-5
ASSLGGVQPQH
>TRBV12-3/TRBV12-4|TRBJ2-2
ASSRENTGELF
>TRBV30|TRBJ1-1
AWERTGDTEAF
>TRBV7-9|TRBJ1-4
ASRLGGGRMTNEKLF
>TRBV20-1|TRBJ2-1
SASGSYNEQF
>TRBV20-1|TRBJ2-3
SASGARGGGTDTQY
>TRBV5-4|TRBJ2-1
ALGKGGSYNEQF
>TRBV28|TRBJ2-7
ASSLWEGAEQY
>TRBV28|TRBJ1-1
ASTSPGTEAF
>TRBV6-2/TRBV6-3|TRBJ1-1
ASSNRGESSEAF
>TRBV7-9|TRBJ1-1
ASTWTGTEAF
>TRBV2|TRBJ2-3
ASSPLASGTDTQY
>TRBV6-1|TRBJ1-4
ASSPPTDANEKLF
>TRBV5-1|TRBJ2-4
ASSLDRSIQY
>TRBV18|TRBJ1-2
ASRGTGQNYGYT
>TRBV2|TRBJ2-5
ASGGKETQY
>TRBV30|TRBJ1-6
AWRGQGYSPLH
>TRBV5-1|TRBJ2-7
ASSLGTGVLKQY
>TRBV29-1|TRBJ1-1
SVGQMNTEAF
>TRBV5-1|TRBJ2-5
ASSPGGRGMKTQY
>TRBV20-1|TRBJ1-6
SARDSRGLDYNSPLH
>TRBV4-1|TRBJ2-7
ASSQEVGSEQY
>TRBV10-2|TRBJ2-5
ASSEHSQETQY
>TRBV3-1|TRBJ2-1
ASSQEDTALGEQF
>TRBV12-3/TRBV12-4|TRBJ2-7
ASSLKGLSEQY
>TRBV20-1|TRBJ2-3
SGGPGLDSDTQY
>TRBV24-1|TRBJ2-3
ATSDPALINTQY
>TRBV7-6|TRBJ1-1
ASSAGSFEAF
>TRBV29-1|TRBJ2-7
SVGRASGSYEQY
>TRBV19|TRBJ2-1
ASAPGATYNEQF
>TRBV19|TRBJ2-7
ASSIRVGTTRTYEQY
>TRBV18|TRBJ2-7
ASSPPGQLYEQY
>TRBV6-5|TRBJ1-5
ASSSDGVGSNQPQH
>TRBV3-1|TRBJ1-2
ASSPGQGSRGYT